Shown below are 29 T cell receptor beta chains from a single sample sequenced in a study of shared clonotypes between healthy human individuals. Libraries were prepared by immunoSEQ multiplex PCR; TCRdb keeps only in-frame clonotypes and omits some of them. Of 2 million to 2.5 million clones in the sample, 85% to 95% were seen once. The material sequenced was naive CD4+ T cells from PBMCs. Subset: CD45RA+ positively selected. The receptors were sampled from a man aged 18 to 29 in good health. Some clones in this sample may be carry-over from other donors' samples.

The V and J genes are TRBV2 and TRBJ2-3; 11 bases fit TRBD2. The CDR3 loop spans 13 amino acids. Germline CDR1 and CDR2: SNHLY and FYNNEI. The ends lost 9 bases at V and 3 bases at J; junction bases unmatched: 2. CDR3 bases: TGTGCCAGTATAGCGGGAGGGACAGATACGCAGTATTTT. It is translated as CASIAGGTDTQYF.

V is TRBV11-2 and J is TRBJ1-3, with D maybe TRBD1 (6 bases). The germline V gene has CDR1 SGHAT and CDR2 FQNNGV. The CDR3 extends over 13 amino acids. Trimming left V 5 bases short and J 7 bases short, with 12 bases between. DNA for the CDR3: TGTGCCAGCAGCGGACAGCTCGGTAACACCATATATTTT. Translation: CASSGQLGNTIYF.

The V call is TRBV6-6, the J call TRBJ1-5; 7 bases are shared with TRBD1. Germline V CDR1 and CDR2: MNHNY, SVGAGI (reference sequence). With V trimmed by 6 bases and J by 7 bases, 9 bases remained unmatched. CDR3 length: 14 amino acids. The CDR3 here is CASRYDRVVQPQHF. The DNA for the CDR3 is TGTGCCAGCAGATACGACAGGGTCGTCCAGCCCCAGCATTTT.

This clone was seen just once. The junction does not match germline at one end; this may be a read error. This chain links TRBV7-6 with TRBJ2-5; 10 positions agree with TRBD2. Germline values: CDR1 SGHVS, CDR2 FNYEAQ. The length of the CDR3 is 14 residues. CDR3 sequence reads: CASSLAGVGETQYF. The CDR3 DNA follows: TGTGCCAGCAGCCTAGCGGGAGTGGGGGAGACCCAGTACTTC.

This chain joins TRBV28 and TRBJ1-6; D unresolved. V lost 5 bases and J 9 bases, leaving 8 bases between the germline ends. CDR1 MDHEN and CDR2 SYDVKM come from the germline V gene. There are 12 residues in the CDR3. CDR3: CASSPVPSPLHF. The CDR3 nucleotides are TGTGCCAGCAGTCCGGTGCCTTCACCCCTCCACTTT.

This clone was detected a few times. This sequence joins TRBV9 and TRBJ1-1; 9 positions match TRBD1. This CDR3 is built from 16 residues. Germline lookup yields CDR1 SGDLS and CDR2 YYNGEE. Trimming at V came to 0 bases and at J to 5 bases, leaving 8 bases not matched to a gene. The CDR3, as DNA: TGTGCCAGCAGCGTAGCTCCCCCGACAGGGGGTACTGAAGCTTTCTTT. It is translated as CASSVAPPTGGTEAFF.

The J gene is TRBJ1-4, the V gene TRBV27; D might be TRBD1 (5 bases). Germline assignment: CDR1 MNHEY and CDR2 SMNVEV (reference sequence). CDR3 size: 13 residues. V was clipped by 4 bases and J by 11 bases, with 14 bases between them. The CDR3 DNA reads TGTGCCAGCAGTTCGACCTCGGCAGGGAAACTGTTTTTT. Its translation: CASSSTSAGKLFF.

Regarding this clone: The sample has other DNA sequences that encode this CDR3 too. This chain's CDR3 is CASSLVGTGEKLFF. CDR3 sequence (DNA): TGCGCCAGCAGCTTGGTGGGGACCGGGGAAAAACTGTTTTTT. The rearrangement links TRBV5-1 to TRBJ1-4; maybe TRBD1 (5 bases). Deletions cut 0 bases from V and 8 bases from J, with 11 bases between. The CDR3 spans 14 residues. Germline values: CDR1 SGHRS, CDR2 YFSETQ.

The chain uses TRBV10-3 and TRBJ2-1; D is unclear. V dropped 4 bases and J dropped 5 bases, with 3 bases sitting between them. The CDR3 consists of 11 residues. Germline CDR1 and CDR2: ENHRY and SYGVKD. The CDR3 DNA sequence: TGTGCCATCAGTGCCAACAATGAGCAGTTCTTC. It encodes CAISANNEQFF.

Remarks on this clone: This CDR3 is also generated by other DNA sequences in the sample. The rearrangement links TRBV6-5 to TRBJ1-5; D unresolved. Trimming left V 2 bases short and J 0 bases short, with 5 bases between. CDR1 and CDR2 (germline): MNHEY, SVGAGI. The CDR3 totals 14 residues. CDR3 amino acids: CASSYRGSNQPQHF. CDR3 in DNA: TGTGCCAGCAGTTACCGGGGTAGCAATCAGCCCCAGCATTTT.

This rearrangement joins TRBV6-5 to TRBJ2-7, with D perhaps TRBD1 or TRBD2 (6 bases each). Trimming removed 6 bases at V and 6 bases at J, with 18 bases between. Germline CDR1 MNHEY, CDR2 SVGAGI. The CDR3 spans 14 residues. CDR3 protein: CASSLRGAPLEQYF. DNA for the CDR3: TGTGCCAGCAGCCTGAGGGGGGCCCCTCTCGAGCAGTACTTC.

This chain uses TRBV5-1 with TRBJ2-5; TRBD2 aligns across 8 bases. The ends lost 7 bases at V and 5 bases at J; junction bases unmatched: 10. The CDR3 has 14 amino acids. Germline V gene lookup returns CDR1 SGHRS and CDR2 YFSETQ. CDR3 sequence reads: CASGQAGDGETQYF. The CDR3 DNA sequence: TGCGCCAGCGGCCAAGCGGGAGACGGGGAGACCCAGTACTTC.

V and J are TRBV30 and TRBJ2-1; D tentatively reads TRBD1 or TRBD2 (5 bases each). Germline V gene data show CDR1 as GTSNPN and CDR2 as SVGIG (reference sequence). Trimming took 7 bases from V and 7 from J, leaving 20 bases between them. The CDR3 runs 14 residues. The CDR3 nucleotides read TGTGCCTTCAATGGGCAGGGCGGACTGAATGAGCAGTTCTTC. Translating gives CAFNGQGGLNEQFF.

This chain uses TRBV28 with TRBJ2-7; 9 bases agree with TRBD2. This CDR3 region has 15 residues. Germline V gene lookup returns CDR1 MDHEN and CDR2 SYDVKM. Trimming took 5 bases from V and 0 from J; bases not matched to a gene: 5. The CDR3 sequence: CASSSSGSGSYEQYF. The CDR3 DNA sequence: TGTGCCAGCAGTAGTAGCGGGAGCGGCTCCTACGAGCAGTACTTC.

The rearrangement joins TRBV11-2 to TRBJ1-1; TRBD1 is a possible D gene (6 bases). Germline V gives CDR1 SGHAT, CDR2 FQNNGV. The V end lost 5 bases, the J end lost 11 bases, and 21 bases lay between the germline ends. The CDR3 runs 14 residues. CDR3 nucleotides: TGTGCCAGCAGCCAGATCTCGATACAGGGTTCGGCTTTCTTT. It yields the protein CASSQISIQGSAFF.

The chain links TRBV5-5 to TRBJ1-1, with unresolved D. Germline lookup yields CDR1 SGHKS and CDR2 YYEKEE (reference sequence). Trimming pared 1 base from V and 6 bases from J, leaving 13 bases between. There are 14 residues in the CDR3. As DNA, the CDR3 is TGTGCCAGCAGCTTGTTCGGGCGGCGAGCTGAAGCTTTCTTT. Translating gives CASSLFGRRAEAFF.

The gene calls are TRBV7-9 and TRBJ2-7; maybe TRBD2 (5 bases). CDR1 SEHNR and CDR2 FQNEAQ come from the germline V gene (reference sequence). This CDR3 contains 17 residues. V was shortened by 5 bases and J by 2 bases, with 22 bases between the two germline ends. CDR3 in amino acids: CASSVIGSPDSPYEQYF. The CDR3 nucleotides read TGTGCCAGCAGCGTAATAGGGAGTCCGGATTCCCCCTACGAGCAGTACTTC.

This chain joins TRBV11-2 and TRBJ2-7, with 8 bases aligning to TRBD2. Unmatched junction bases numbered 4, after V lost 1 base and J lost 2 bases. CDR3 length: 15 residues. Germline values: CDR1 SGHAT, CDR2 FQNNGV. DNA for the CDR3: TGTGCCAGCAGCTTAGGGATTAGCGGGGCCTACGAGCAGTACTTC. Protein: CASSLGISGAYEQYF.

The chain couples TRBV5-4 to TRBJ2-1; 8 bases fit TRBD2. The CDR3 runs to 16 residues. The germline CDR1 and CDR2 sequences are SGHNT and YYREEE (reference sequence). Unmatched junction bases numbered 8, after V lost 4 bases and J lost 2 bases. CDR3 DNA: TGTGCCAGCAGCACGAAAGCGGGAGCCACCTACAATGAGCAGTTCTTC. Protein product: CASSTKAGATYNEQFF.

The CDR3 loop reads CASSRDPNYNEQFF. The CDR3 region has the DNA TGTGCCAGCAGCAGGGACCCCAACTACAATGAGCAGTTCTTC. V gene TRBV11-2 combines with J gene TRBJ2-1; D is perhaps TRBD1 or TRBD2 (5 bases each). The CDR3 runs to 14 residues. The V gene lost 5 bases and the J gene lost 3 bases, with 11 bases spanning the gap. From germline, CDR1 is SGHAT and CDR2 FQNNGV.

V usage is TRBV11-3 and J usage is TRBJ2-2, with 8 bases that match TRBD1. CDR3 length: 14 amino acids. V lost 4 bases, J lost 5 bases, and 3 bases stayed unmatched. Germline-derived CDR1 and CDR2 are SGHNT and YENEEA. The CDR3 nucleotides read TGTGCCAGCAGCTCAAGACAGGGGACCGGGGAGCTGTTTTTT. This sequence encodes CASSSRQGTGELFF.

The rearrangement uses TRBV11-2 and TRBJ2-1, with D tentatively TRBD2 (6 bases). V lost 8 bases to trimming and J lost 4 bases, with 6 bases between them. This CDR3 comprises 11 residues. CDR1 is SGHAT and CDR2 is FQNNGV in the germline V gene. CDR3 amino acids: CASGGYNEQFF. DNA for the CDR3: TGTGCCAGCGGGGGGTACAATGAGCAGTTCTTC.

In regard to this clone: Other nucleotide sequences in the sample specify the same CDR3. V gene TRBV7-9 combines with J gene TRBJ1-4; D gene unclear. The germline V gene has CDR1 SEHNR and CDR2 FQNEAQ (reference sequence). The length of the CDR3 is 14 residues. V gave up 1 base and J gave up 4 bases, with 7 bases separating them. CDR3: CASSLERVNEKLFF. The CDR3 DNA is TGTGCCAGCAGCTTAGAAAGAGTTAATGAAAAACTGTTTTTT.

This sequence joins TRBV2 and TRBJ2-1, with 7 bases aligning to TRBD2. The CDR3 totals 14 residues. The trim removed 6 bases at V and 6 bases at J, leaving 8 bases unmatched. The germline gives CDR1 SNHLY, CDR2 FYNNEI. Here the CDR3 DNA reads TGTGCCAGCAGGGCGGGAGATAGGGGCAATGAGCAGTTCTTC. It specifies CASRAGDRGNEQFF.

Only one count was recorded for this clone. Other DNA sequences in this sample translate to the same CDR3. The CDR3 is CASSLGGPQETQYF. The CDR3 DNA follows: TGCGCCAGCAGCTTAGGGGGGCCCCAAGAGACCCAGTACTTC. The rearrangement uses TRBV5-1 and TRBJ2-5; D may match TRBD1 or TRBD2 (6 bases each). Deletions cut 2 bases from V and 1 base from J, with 9 bases between. Per germline, CDR1 SGHRS and CDR2 YFSETQ. The CDR3 length is 14 residues.

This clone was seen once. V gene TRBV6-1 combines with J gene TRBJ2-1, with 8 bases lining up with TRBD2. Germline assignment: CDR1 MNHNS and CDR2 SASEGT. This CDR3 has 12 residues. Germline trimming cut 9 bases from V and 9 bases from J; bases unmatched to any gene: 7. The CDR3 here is CASTPGRGEQFF. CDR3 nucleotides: TGTGCCAGTACCCCCGGGAGGGGTGAGCAGTTCTTC.

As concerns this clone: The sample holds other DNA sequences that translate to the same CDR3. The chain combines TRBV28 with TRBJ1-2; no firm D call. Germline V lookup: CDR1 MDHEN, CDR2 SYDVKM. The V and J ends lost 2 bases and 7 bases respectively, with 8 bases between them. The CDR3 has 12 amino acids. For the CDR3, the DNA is TGTGCCAGCAGTTTAGGTGCGGGTGGCTACACCTTC. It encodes CASSLGAGGYTF.

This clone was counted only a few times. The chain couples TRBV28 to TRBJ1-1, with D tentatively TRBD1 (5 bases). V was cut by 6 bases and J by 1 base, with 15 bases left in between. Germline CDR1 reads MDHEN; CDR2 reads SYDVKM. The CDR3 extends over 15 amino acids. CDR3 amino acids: CASRNPEGTNTEAFF. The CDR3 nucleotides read TGTGCCAGCAGGAACCCCGAAGGGACGAACACTGAAGCTTTCTTT. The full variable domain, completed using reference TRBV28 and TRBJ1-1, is DVKVTQSSRYLVKRTGEKVFLECVQDMDHENMFWYRQDPGLGLRLIYFSYDVKMKEKGDIPEGYSVSREKKERFSLILESASTNQTSMYLCASRNPEGTNTEAFFGQGTRLTVV.

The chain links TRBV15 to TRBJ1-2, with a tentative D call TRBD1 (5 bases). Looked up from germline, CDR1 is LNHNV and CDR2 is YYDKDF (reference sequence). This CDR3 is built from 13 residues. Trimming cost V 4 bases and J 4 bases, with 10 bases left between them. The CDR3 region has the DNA TGTGCCACCAGCAAGGGGCTTGGCTATGGCTACACCTTC. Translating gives CATSKGLGYGYTF.